Each of the 5 T cell receptor beta chains below was sequenced from the same sample in a study of T cells after yellow fever vaccination. Via MiXCR, TCRdb re-called the 5' RACE reads, giving one row per CDR3 protein. The sample gives 510,000 or so distinct CDR3 sequences, under 25% of which show up once; around an eighth is in the top ten. The source was PBMCs, collected 15 days after the yellow fever booster vaccination. The source of these receptors is a young man who received the YFV17D yellow fever vaccine.

This rearrangement joins TRBV20-1 to TRBJ2-5; no clear D. This CDR3 has 16 residues. Germline CDR1 reads DFQATT; CDR2 reads SNEGSKA (reference sequence). V shed 0 bases and J shed 2 bases, with 16 bases lying between them. The CDR3 coding sequence is TGCAGTGCTAGAGATTTTCGGGCAGAGAAGCAAGAGACCCAGTACTTC. Translation: CSARDFRAEKQETQYF.

This clonotype was observed a few times. Written as DNA, the CDR3 is TGTGCCAGCATCCCGGGTGGGGGGTCGGATACGCAGTATTTT. It translates to CASIPGGGSDTQYF. V and J are TRBV12-3 or TRBV12-4 and TRBJ2-3, with D possibly matching TRBD2 (6 bases). The CDR3 runs 14 residues. The V end was cut by 7 bases, the J end by 6 bases, with 17 bases between.

V and J are TRBV7-2 and TRBJ2-7, with D possibly TRBD2 on 6 matching bases. The ends were cut back, 6 bases at V and 2 bases at J, with 14 bases in the middle. Germline lookup yields CDR1 SGHTA and CDR2 FQGNSA. The CDR3 consists of 14 residues. The CDR3 region has the DNA TGTGCCAGCAGGGGGACTGCAAATCCCTACGAGCAGTACTTC. Amino acids: CASRGTANPYEQYF.

This clonotype has more than one count but fewer than ten. The V call is TRBV20-1, the J call TRBJ2-7, with D maybe TRBD2 (6 bases). This CDR3 spans 12 amino acids. The V gene lost 2 bases and the J gene lost 6 bases, with 11 bases spanning the gap. The germline V gene encodes CDR1 DFQATT and CDR2 SNEGSKA (reference sequence). CDR3 bases: TGCAGTGCTAGATTAGCGGCCGGCGAGCAGTACTTC. Its protein is CSARLAAGEQYF.

The chain couples TRBV5-4 to TRBJ2-5; 14 nucleotides align to TRBD2. Germline V CDR1 and CDR2: SGHNT, YYREEE (reference sequence). V lost 4 bases, J lost 4 bases, and 6 bases stayed unmatched. The CDR3 covers 16 residues. CDR3 DNA sequence: TGTGCCAGCAGCCACCGACTAGCGGGAGGGATAGAGACCCAGTACTTC. This encodes CASSHRLAGGIETQYF.